A single sample gave rise to the 32 T cell receptor beta chains below, sequenced in a study of OX40 agonist ivuxolimab in advanced cancers. The protocol was immunoSEQ multiplex PCR, while the TCRdb copy is restricted to in-frame clones and leaves out a portion. The profile shows over 75,000 clones, 75% to 95% of them singletons. Source: CD4+ or CD8+ T cells sorted from blood, taken in a trial of the OX40 agonist ivuxolimab. The receptors shown here come from an adult with an advanced solid tumor such as melanoma, head and neck, liver or kidney cancer.

This chain uses TRBV6-6 with TRBJ2-7, with TRBD2 matching over 12 bases. The CDR3 extends over 15 amino acids. The germline gives CDR1 MNHNY, CDR2 SVGAGI (reference sequence). Unmatched junction bases numbered 4, after V lost 5 bases and J lost 2 bases. The CDR3 region has the DNA TGTGCCAGCAGTGTAGGACTAGCGGGAACCTACGAGCAGTACTTC. Translating gives CASSVGLAGTYEQYF.

This chain connects TRBV5-4 to TRBJ1-1; 7 bases map to TRBD1. This CDR3 spans 15 amino acids. Germline V gene data show CDR1 as SGHNT and CDR2 as YYREEE (reference sequence). With V trimmed by 4 bases and J by 1 base, 7 bases remained unmatched. Here the CDR3 DNA reads TGTGCCAGCAGCCTGTACAGGGGAGAGAACACTGAAGCTTTCTTT. Protein: CASSLYRGENTEAFF.

This chain connects TRBV7-9 to TRBJ2-5; D might be TRBD1 (5 bases). The CDR3 contains 13 residues. Germline V lookup: CDR1 SEHNR, CDR2 FQNEAQ (reference sequence). Trimming shortened V by 3 bases and J by 1 base, and 6 bases separated the two germline ends. CDR3 sequence reads: CASSLTAQETQYF. CDR3 sequence (DNA): TGTGCCAGCAGCTTGACAGCCCAAGAGACCCAGTACTTC.

The V call is TRBV30, the J call TRBJ2-1, with D unclear. The CDR3 has 12 residues. Trimming left V 0 bases short and J 7 bases short, with 7 bases between. From germline, CDR1 is GTSNPN and CDR2 SVGIG (reference sequence). The CDR3 here is CAWSVRLNEQFF. CDR3 nucleotide sequence: TGTGCCTGGAGTGTAAGGTTAAATGAGCAGTTCTTC.

The V call is TRBV15, the J call TRBJ2-1; the D call may be TRBD1 or TRBD2 (6 bases each). The CDR3 totals 16 residues. Trimming pared 0 bases from V and 4 bases from J, leaving 13 bases between. Germline V gives CDR1 LNHNV, CDR2 YYDKDF (reference sequence). The DNA of the CDR3 is TGTGCCACCAGCAGAGATCACGGGGGCGGTTACAATGAGCAGTTCTTC. This codes for CATSRDHGGGYNEQFF.

The V gene is TRBV6-5, the J gene TRBJ1-3, with a tentative D call TRBD1 (6 bases). Germline CDR1 and CDR2: MNHEY and SVGAGI. V lost 6 bases to trimming and J lost 0 bases, with 12 bases between them. The CDR3 consists of 15 residues. This CDR3 reads CASRSRGGSGNTIYF. The CDR3 DNA sequence: TGTGCCAGCAGGAGCAGGGGAGGCTCTGGAAACACCATATATTTT.

The chain links TRBV18 to TRBJ2-3; 9 nucleotides line up with TRBD2. Losses at the gene ends were 2 bases for V and 6 bases for J; bases not matched to a gene: 9. Germline CDR1 KGHSH, CDR2 LQKENI. There are 16 residues in the CDR3. The CDR3 nucleotides read TGTGCCAGCTCACCAAGGGTTAATAGCGGGGGCGATACGCAGTATTTT. Residues: CASSPRVNSGGDTQYF.

The V call is TRBV5-1, the J call TRBJ1-1; 7 nucleotides match TRBD1. The CDR3 sequence is 15 residues long. V lost 4 bases, J lost 1 base, and 7 bases stayed unmatched. Germline CDR1 is SGHRS and CDR2 is YFSETQ. CDR3 nucleotide sequence: TGCGCCAGCAGCGTCGAGGGGGCTAGGAACACTGAAGCTTTCTTT. It translates to CASSVEGARNTEAFF. Combining the CDR3 with reference TRBV5-1 and TRBJ1-1 gives the whole variable domain KAGVTQTPRYLIKTRGQQVTLSCSPISGHRSVSWYQQTPGQGLQFLFEYFSETQRNKGNFPGRFSGRQFSNSRSEMNVSTLELGDSALYLCASSVEGARNTEAFFGQGTRLTVV.

In nucleotides, the CDR3 is TGCAGCGTTGCCCAGGACAGGGACACTGAAGCTTTCTTT. It encodes CSVAQDRDTEAFF. The V call is TRBV29-1, the J call TRBJ1-1, with 8 bases identical to TRBD1. This CDR3 has 13 residues. Germline CDR1 is SQVTM and CDR2 is ANQGSEA. Trimming at V came to 4 bases and at J to 3 bases, leaving 4 bases not matched to a gene.

The chain carries TRBV28 and TRBJ2-2; the D gene is possibly TRBD2 (6 bases). Trimming took 5 bases from V and 2 from J, leaving 15 bases between them. The CDR3 contains 16 residues. CDR1 is MDHEN, CDR2 SYDVKM, per germline. The CDR3 region is CASSHSGTDNTGELFF. As DNA, the CDR3 is TGTGCCAGCAGTCACTCCGGGACTGACAACACCGGGGAGCTGTTTTTT.

The V call is TRBV5-4, the J call TRBJ1-1; D uncertain. From germline, CDR1 is SGHNT and CDR2 YYREEE (reference sequence). The V and J ends lost 0 bases and 1 base respectively, with 10 bases between them. CDR3 length: 15 amino acids. The CDR3 here is CASSLGVVPNTEAFF. CDR3 in DNA: TGTGCCAGCAGCTTGGGGGTCGTTCCGAACACTGAAGCTTTCTTT.

About this clone: A read error is likely, as this CDR3 ends without the conserved phenylalanine or tryptophan. The DNA is omitted, as the CDR3 cannot be located on it reliably, and the CDR3 follows TCRdb's listing. This sequence joins TRBV12-2 and TRBJ1-5. TRBV12-2 is shown as a pseudogene. The CDR3 sequence runs 8 residues, both termini included. The CDR3 here is CASRSHPY.

With regard to this clone: A read error may produce the germline difference seen at one junction end. In DNA form, the CDR3 reads TGTGCTAGCAGCTTGGGGACTAGCGGGGACGAGCAGTACTTC. This gives the protein CASSLGTSGDEQYF. The V call is TRBV7-7, the J call TRBJ2-7; TRBD2 matches 13 bases. Germline CDR1 is SSHAT and CDR2 is FNYEAQ (reference sequence). There are 14 residues in the CDR3. The entire variable domain, with the rest obtained from reference TRBV7-7 and TRBJ2-7, is as follows: GAGVSQSPRYKVTKRGQDVTLRCDPISSHATLYWYQQALGQGPEFLTYFNYEAQPDKSGLPSDRFSAERPEGSISTLTIQRTEQRDSAMYRCASSLGTSGDEQYFGPGTRLTVT.

The gene calls are TRBV9 and TRBJ1-2; D unresolved. Germline-derived CDR1 and CDR2 are SGDLS and YYNGEE. This CDR3 comprises 15 residues. V was trimmed by 4 bases and J by 1 base, leaving 14 bases between them. The CDR3 protein is CASSRSLGINYGYTF. In DNA form, the CDR3 reads TGTGCCAGCAGCCGAAGCCTCGGGATTAACTATGGCTACACCTTC. The full variable domain, completed using reference TRBV9 and TRBJ1-2, is DSGVTQTPKHLITATGQRVTLRCSPRSGDLSVYWYQQSLDQGLQFLIQYYNGEERAKGNILERFSAQQFPDLHSELNLSSLELGDSALYFCASSRSLGINYGYTFGSGTRLTVV.

The chain employs TRBV2 and TRBJ2-5; perhaps TRBD2 as D (7 bases). The CDR3 covers 15 residues. Trimming left V 5 bases short and J 7 bases short, with 20 bases between. Germline CDR1 SNHLY, CDR2 FYNNEI. The CDR3 loop is CASSSPELGGATQYF. CDR3 coding DNA: TGTGCCAGCAGTTCCCCCGAGTTGGGGGGGGCGACCCAGTACTTC.

This chain joins TRBV6-4 and TRBJ1-1; 7 nucleotides agree with TRBD1. From germline, CDR1 is MRHNA and CDR2 SNTAGT. The J segment lost 3 bases and the V segment lost 6 bases, leaving 4 bases of the junction unmatched. This CDR3 comprises 13 residues. This chain's CDR3 is CASRRQGYTEAFF. The CDR3 coding sequence is TGTGCCAGCAGAAGACAGGGATACACTGAAGCTTTCTTT.

The chain has TRBV18 and TRBJ2-3; 8 nucleotides agree with TRBD1. There are 16 residues in the CDR3. The V segment lost 1 base and the J segment 5 bases; nucleotides outside the gene matches: 8. CDR1 and CDR2 (germline): KGHSH, LQKENI. CDR3 region: CASSPRLKQGGDTQYF. The CDR3, as DNA: TGTGCCAGCTCACCACGTTTGAAACAGGGGGGAGATACGCAGTATTTT.

The chain is built from TRBV7-2 and TRBJ2-1; 7 bases are a match to TRBD2. The CDR3 is 17 amino acids. Germline trimming cut 4 bases from V and 4 bases from J; bases unmatched to any gene: 13. Germline CDR1 and CDR2: SGHTA and FQGNSA. The CDR3 nucleotides are TGTGCCAGCAGCTCTCCCCGAAGCGGGATGACGTACAATGAGCAGTTCTTC. This codes for CASSSPRSGMTYNEQFF.

The chain joins TRBV10-3 to TRBJ2-6; maybe TRBD2 (6 bases). V lost 1 base, J lost 1 base, and 14 bases lay in between. Germline-derived CDR1 and CDR2 are ENHRY and SYGVKD. This CDR3 has 18 amino acids. The CDR3 sequence is CAISELKGGGSGANVLTF. In DNA form, the CDR3 reads TGTGCCATCAGTGAGTTAAAGGGCGGAGGGTCTGGGGCCAACGTCCTGACTTTC.

The V and J genes are TRBV5-1 and TRBJ2-2; 8 bases are a match to TRBD1. Per the germline V gene, CDR1 is SGHRS and CDR2 is YFSETQ. The CDR3 length is 15 residues. V was pared by 4 bases and J by 3 bases, with 5 bases of the junction left unmatched. DNA of the CDR3: TGCGCCAGCAGCACCGGGACAGGAGACACCGGGGAGCTGTTTTTT. This codes for CASSTGTGDTGELFF.

The V and J genes are TRBV7-9 and TRBJ2-7; D not resolved. Germline V gives CDR1 SEHNR, CDR2 FQNEAQ (reference sequence). V was cut by 2 bases and J by 3 bases, with 11 bases left in between. The CDR3 is made up of 14 amino acids. The chain's CDR3 is CASSLTGRVYEQYF. The CDR3 nucleotides are TGTGCCAGCAGCTTAACTGGACGGGTCTACGAGCAGTACTTC.

The rearrangement joins TRBV19 to TRBJ2-7; 10 nucleotides match TRBD2. This CDR3 spans 16 amino acids. Trimming removed 5 bases from V and 2 bases from J; junction bases left unmatched: 9. Germline V gene sequence: CDR1 LNHDA, CDR2 SQIVND (reference sequence). In nucleotides, the CDR3 is TGTGCCAGTAGTTCCCGACTAGCGGGTCTTGCCTACGAGCAGTACTTC. Its protein is CASSSRLAGLAYEQYF.

The V call is TRBV28, the J call TRBJ2-5; no firm D call. Trimming took 3 bases from V and 4 from J, leaving 3 bases between them. In germline, CDR1 is MDHEN, CDR2 SYDVKM. This CDR3 has 11 residues. The CDR3 sequence: CASSLAETQYF. In nucleotides, the CDR3 is TGTGCCAGCAGTTTGGCAGAGACCCAGTACTTC.

V usage is TRBV11-3 and J usage is TRBJ2-2; 10 bases map to TRBD1. The ends lost 6 bases at V and 6 bases at J; junction bases unmatched: 10. CDR3 length: 16 amino acids. Germline V lookup: CDR1 SGHNT, CDR2 YENEEA. CDR3 sequence reads: CASRAIGQGGPGELFF. The CDR3 DNA is TGTGCCAGCAGGGCCATCGGACAGGGGGGGCCCGGGGAGCTGTTTTTT. Combining the CDR3 with reference TRBV11-3 and TRBJ2-2 gives the whole variable domain EAGVVQSPRYKIIEKKQPVAFWCNPISGHNTLYWYLQNLGQGPELLIRYENEEAVDDSQLPKDRFSAERLKGVDSTLKIQPAELGDSAVYLCASRAIGQGGPGELFFGEGSRLTVL.

V and J are TRBV9 and TRBJ2-5, with unresolved D. The CDR3 has 14 amino acids. Per germline, CDR1 SGDLS and CDR2 YYNGEE. V dropped 0 bases and J dropped 5 bases, with 11 bases sitting between them. As DNA, the CDR3 is TGTGCCAGCAGCGTAGTCGCCTTATCGGAGACCCAGTACTTC. This codes for CASSVVALSETQYF.

The V gene is TRBV29-1, the J gene TRBJ2-1, with D perhaps TRBD1 or TRBD2 (5 bases each). Germline-derived CDR1 and CDR2 are SQVTM and ANQGSEA. The V end was cut by 4 bases, the J end by 10 bases, with 14 bases between. The CDR3 consists of 12 residues. The CDR3 DNA reads TGCAGCGTTGGGGGAGTTGACAGAGAGCAGTTCTTC. Encoded protein: CSVGGVDREQFF.

This rearrangement joins TRBV7-9 to TRBJ2-2; the D gene is possibly TRBD1 (5 bases). The CDR3 is made up of 14 amino acids. The ends were cut back, 1 base at V and 6 bases at J, with 9 bases in the middle. Germline V gene lookup returns CDR1 SEHNR and CDR2 FQNEAQ (reference sequence). CDR3 sequence (DNA): TGTGCCAGCAGCTTAGTAACAGGACCCGGGGAGCTGTTTTTT. Its translation is CASSLVTGPGELFF.

The rearrangement uses TRBV7-9 and TRBJ2-7; D is tentatively TRBD1 or TRBD2 (5 bases each). V was trimmed by 4 bases and J by 2 bases, leaving 9 bases between them. CDR3 length equals 13 residues. In germline, CDR1 is SEHNR, CDR2 FQNEAQ (reference sequence). CDR3 loop: CASSSGRAYEQYF. DNA for the CDR3: TGTGCCAGCAGCTCGGGACGGGCCTACGAGCAGTACTTC.

This clone was seen a single time. The chain couples TRBV11-2 to TRBJ2-3, with TRBD2 as a possible D gene (6 bases). Between the trimmed V and J ends, which lost 5 bases and 8 bases, there was a span of 17 bases. Germline CDR1 and CDR2: SGHAT and FQNNGV. This CDR3 has 14 residues. CDR3: CASSRDYPGGTQYF. The CDR3 nucleotides read TGTGCCAGCAGCCGTGACTATCCCGGGGGTACGCAGTATTTT.

The chain employs TRBV15 and TRBJ1-1; no clear D gene. The ends were cut back, 4 bases at V and 1 base at J, with 13 bases in the middle. The germline V gene encodes CDR1 LNHNV and CDR2 YYDKDF (reference sequence). This CDR3 has 15 residues. Written as DNA, the CDR3 is TGTGCCACCAGCATTGGAGGTCGCGAGAACACTGAAGCTTTCTTT. Its protein product is CATSIGGRENTEAFF.

This clone came up once. The CDR3 sequence is CASSQDWAVTYNEQFF. DNA of the CDR3: TGCGCCAGCAGCCAAGATTGGGCAGTGACCTACAATGAGCAGTTCTTC. The chain couples TRBV4-3 to TRBJ2-1, with D hard to call. Germline CDR1 and CDR2: LGHNA and YSLEER. V was clipped by 0 bases and J by 2 bases, with 11 bases between them. This CDR3 has 16 amino acids.

In this sample, this clone turned up a few times. The rearrangement uses TRBV7-2 and TRBJ2-1; D unresolved. The CDR3 runs 12 residues. With 8 bases removed from V and 5 bases from J, the gap between germline ends came to 10 bases. The germline gives CDR1 SGHTA, CDR2 FQGNSA. The chain's CDR3 is CASRGDHNEQFF. DNA of the CDR3: TGTGCCAGCCGCGGCGACCACAATGAGCAGTTCTTC.